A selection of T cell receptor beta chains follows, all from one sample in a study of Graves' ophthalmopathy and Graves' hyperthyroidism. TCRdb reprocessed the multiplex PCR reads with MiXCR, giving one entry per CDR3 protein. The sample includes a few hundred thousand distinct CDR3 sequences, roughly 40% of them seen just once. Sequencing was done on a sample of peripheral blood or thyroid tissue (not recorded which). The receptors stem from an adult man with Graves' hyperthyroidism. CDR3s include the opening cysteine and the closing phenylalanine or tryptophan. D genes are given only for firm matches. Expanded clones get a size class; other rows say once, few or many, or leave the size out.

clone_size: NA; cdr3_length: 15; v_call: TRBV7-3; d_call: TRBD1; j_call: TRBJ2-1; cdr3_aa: CASSPQTGLANEQFF; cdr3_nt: TGTGCCAGCAGCCCCCAGACAGGGCTCGCCAATGAGCAGTTCTTC
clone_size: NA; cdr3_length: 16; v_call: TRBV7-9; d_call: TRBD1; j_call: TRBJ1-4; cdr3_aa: CASSLSGQGAGEKLFF; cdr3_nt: TGTGCCAGCAGCTTGTCGGGACAGGGGGCAGGTGAAAAACTGTTTTTT
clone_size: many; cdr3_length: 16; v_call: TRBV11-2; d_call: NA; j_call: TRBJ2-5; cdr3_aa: CASSPVIGGAEETQYF; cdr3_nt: TGTGCCAGCAGCCCAGTGATTGGGGGGGCGGAAGAGACCCAGTACTTC
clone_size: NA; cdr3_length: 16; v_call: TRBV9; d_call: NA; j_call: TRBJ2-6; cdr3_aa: CASSDGDRPGANVLTF; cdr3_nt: TGTGCCAGCAGCGACGGCGACAGGCCTGGGGCCAACGTCCTGACTTTC
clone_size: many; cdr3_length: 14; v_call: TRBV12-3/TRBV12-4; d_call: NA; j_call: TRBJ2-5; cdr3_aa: CASSRSDRLETQYF; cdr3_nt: TGTGCCAGCAGCCGATCCGACAGGTTGGAGACCCAGTACTTC
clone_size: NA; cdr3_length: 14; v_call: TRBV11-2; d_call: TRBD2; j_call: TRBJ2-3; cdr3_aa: CASLLAGLTDTQYF; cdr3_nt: TGTGCCAGTCTTCTAGCGGGACTCACAGATACGCAGTATTTT
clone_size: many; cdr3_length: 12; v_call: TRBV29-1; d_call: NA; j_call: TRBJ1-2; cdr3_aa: CSVELRHPGYTF; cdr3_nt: TGCAGCGTTGAACTACGACACCCCGGCTACACCTTC
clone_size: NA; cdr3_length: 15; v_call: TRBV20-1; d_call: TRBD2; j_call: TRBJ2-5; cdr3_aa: CCASSFTSGQETQYF; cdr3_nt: TGCTGTGCTAGCAGCTTTACTAGCGGGCAAGAGACCCAGTACTTC
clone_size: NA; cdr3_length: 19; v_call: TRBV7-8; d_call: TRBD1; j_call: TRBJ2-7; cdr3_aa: CASSLMPGGNPAYSYEQYF; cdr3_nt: TGTGCCAGCAGCTTAATGCCAGGGGGCAATCCAGCTTATAGCTACGAGCAGTACTTC
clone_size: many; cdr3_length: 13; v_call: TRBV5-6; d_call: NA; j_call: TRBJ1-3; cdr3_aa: CASTTAGGNTIYF; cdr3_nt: TGTGCCAGCACGACCGCGGGGGGAAACACCATATATTTT
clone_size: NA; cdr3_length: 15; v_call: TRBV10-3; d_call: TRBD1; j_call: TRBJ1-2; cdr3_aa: CASSLRDRSDYGYTF; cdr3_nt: TGTGCCAGCAGCCTACGGGACAGGTCTGACTATGGCTACACCTTC
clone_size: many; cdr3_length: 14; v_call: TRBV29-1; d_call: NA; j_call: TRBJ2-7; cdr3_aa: CSVGGSGDSYEQYF; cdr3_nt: TGCAGCGTTGGAGGAAGCGGTGATTCCTACGAGCAGTACTTC
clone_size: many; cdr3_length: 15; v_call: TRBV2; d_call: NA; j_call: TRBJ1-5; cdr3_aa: CASSPGAGRSQPQHF; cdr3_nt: TGTGCCAGCAGCCCAGGGGCAGGCCGGTCTCAGCCCCAGCATTTT
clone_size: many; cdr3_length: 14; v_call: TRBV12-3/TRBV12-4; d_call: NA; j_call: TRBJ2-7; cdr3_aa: CASSLFGEAYEQYF; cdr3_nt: TGTGCCAGCAGTTTATTTGGGGAGGCCTACGAGCAGTACTTC
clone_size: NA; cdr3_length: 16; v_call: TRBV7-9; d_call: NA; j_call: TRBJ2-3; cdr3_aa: CASSLGISLSTDTQYF; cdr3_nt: TGTGCCAGCAGCTTAGGAATCAGTCTAAGCACAGATACGCAGTATTTT
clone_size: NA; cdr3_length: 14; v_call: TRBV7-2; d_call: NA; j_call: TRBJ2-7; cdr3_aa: CASSLAVRGYEQYF; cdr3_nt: TGTGCCAGCAGCTTAGCGGTCAGGGGTTACGAGCAGTACTTC
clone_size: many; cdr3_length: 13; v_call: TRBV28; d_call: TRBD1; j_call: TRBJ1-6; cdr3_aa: CASSFVDGQALHF; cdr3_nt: TGTGCCAGCAGTTTCGTAGACGGACAGGCCCTCCACTTT
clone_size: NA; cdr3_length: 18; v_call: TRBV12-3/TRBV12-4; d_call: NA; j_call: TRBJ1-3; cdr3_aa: CASSLVQGIRISGNTIYF; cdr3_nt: TGTGCCAGCAGTTTAGTCCAGGGGATACGAATCTCTGGAAACACCATATATTTT
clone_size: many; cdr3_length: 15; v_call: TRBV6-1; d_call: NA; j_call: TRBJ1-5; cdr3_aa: CASGGQLRLNQPQHF; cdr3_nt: TGTGCCAGCGGAGGACAGCTCCGTCTAAATCAGCCCCAGCATTTT
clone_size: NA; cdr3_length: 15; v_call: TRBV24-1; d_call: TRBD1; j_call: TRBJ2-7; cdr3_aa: CATSDSGTGVDEQYF; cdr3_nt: TGTGCCACCAGTGACTCCGGGACAGGGGTGGACGAGCAGTACTTC